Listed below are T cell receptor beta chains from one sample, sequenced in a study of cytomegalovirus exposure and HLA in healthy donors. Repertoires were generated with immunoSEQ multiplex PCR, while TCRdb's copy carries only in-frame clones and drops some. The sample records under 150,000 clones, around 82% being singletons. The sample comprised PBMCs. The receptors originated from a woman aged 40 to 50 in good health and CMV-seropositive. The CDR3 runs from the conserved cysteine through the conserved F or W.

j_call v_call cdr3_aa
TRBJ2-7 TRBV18 CASSPLGLAVYEQYF
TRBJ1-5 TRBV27 CASSSGTGGGNQPQHF
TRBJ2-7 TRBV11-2 CASSARQGLSDYEQYF
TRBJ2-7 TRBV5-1 CASSIWTSGSSYEQYF
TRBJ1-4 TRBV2 CASIGSGNEKLFF
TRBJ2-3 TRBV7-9 CSSSFLAGVGDTQYF
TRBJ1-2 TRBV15 CATSRERQGRATF
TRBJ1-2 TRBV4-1 CASSPGLGTANYGYTF
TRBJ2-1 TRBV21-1 CASNIPGGRNYNEQFF
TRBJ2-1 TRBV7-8 CASSLGRGRGEQFF
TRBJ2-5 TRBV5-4 CASSGTDRGDVETQYF
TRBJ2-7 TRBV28 CASSLVRDEQYF
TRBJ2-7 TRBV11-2 CASSLYSSGAYEQYF
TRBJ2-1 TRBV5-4 CASSLIAGLYNEQFF
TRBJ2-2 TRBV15 CATQGPRNTGELFF
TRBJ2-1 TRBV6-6 CASSLTPYNEQFF
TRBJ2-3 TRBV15 CATSRDSARGGTDTQYF
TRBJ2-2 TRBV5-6 CASSSYRTGISTGELFF
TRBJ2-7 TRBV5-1 CASSLGGSHNEQYF
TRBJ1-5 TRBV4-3 CASSQHYLQGVRNQPQHF
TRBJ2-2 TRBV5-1 CASSLRLAGTGELFF
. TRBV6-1 CASKNRGYEQYF
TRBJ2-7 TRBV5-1 CASSTRDSYEQYF
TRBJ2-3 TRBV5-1 CASSLGRTGSTDTQYF
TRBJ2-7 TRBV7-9 CASSLGQGAYEQYF
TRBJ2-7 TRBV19 CASSMDRVGEQYF
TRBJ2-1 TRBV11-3 CASSSTYGTGSYNEQFF
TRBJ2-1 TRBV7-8 CASSFWKGNEQFF
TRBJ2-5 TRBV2 CASRETGAFQETQYF
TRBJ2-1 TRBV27 CASSLGTSGTTEQFF
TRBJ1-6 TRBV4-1 CASSQDGGEHNSPLHF
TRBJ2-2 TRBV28 CATRTGEGELFF
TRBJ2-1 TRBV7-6 CASSLAGGQNEQFF
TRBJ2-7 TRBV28 CASIPRPGQSYEQYF
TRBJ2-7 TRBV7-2 CASSHGQGYEQYF
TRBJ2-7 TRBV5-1 CASSGPMIGGEQYF
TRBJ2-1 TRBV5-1 CASSWAGTSGRREQFF
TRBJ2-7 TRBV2 CASRDPGTSYEQYF
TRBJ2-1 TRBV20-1 CSAVALNEQFF
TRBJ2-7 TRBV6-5 CASSYSDRGYEQYF
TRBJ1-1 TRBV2 CASTLTGGNTEAFF
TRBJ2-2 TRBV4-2 CASSQVAGGNTGELFF
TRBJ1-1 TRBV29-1 CSVDPQWTGRRAEAFF
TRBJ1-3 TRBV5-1 CGDEVTYGNTIYF
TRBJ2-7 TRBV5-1 CASSYQGVYEQYF
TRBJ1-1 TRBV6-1 CASRSSVANTEAFF
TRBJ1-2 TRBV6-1 CASTVNRDYGYTF
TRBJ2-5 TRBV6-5 CASSQSLAGGTQYF
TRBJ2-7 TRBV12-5 CASGRDREALYEQYF
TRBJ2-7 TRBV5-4 CASSLAGEGEQYF
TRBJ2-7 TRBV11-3 CASSSLGGAKGEEQYF
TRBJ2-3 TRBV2 CASRRLATVDTQYF
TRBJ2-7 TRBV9 CASSVGSSGAPYEQYF
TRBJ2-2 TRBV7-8 CASSLWGGNAPGELFF
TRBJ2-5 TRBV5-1 CASSGQGQETQYF
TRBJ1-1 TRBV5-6 CASSLTTGGRTEAFF
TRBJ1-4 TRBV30 CAWSQTGGGGEKLFF